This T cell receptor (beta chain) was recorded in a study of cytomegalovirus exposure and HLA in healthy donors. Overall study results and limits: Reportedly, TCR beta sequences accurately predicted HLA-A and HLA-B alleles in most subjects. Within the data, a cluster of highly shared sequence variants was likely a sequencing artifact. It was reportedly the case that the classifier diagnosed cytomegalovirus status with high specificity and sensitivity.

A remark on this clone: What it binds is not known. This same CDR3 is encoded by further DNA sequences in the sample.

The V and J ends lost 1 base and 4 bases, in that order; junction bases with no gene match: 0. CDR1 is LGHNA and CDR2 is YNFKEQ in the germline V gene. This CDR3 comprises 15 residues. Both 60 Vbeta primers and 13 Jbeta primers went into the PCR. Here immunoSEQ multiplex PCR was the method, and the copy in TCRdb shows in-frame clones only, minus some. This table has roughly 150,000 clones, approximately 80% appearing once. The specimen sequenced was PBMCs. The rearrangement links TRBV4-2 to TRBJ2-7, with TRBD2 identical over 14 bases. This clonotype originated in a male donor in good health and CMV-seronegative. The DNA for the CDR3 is TGTGCCAGCAGCCAAGGACTAGCGGGGGGGTACGAGCAGTACTTC. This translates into CASSQGLAGGYEQYF.